One and the same sample provided the 9 T cell receptor beta chains below, sequenced in a study of control samples from healthy donors and cancer patients. Method: immunoSEQ multiplex PCR; TCRdb's copy keeps in-frame clones and lacks some. The sample has 70,000 to 75,000 clones; roughly nine tenths are singletons. The sample comprised PBMCs. The receptors here all came from a man in his 60s with lung cancer.

This rearrangement joins TRBV7-3 to TRBJ1-1; no definite D call. Germline V gene data show CDR1 as SGHTA and CDR2 as FQGTGA. The V end lost 4 bases, the J end lost 4 bases, and 7 bases lay between the germline ends. The CDR3 length is 12 residues. Here the CDR3 DNA reads TGTGCCAGCAGCTCTTCTGGCACTGAAGCTTTCTTT. This sequence encodes CASSSSGTEAFF.

This chain joins TRBV24-1 and TRBJ2-3; no clear D. Germline CDR1 is KGHDR and CDR2 is SFDVKD. The CDR3 spans 14 residues. Trimming removed 9 bases from V and 4 bases from J, with 16 bases in between. The CDR3 is CATADSNPPDTQYF. The CDR3 region has the DNA TGTGCCACCGCTGATTCAAACCCACCAGATACGCAGTATTTT.

The chain carries TRBV4-1 and TRBJ1-2; D is perhaps TRBD1 (5 bases). V lost 3 bases to trimming and J lost 13 bases, with 18 bases between them. Germline V gene sequence: CDR1 MGHRA, CDR2 YSYEKL. CDR3 length: 13 residues. Here the CDR3 reads CASSQTEGRLGTF. The CDR3 DNA sequence: TGCGCCAGCAGCCAGACCGAGGGACGATTGGGCACCTTC.

V and J are TRBV4-1 and TRBJ1-1, with D unclear. The germline CDR1 and CDR2 sequences are MGHRA and YSYEKL. Between the trimmed V and J ends, which lost 1 base and 0 bases, there was a span of 9 bases. This CDR3 is 15 amino acids long. CDR3 residues: CASSQVNSLNTEAFF. DNA of the CDR3: TGCGCCAGCAGCCAAGTAAACAGTCTGAACACTGAAGCTTTCTTT.

This rearrangement joins TRBV7-3 to TRBJ1-2; TRBD1 is a possible D gene (6 bases). CDR3 size: 15 residues. The V and J ends lost 5 bases and 8 bases respectively, with 21 bases between them. From germline, CDR1 is SGHTA and CDR2 FQGTGA. The CDR3 nucleotides are TGTGCCAGCAGCACAGAGGCGGGGGCCCGTTGGGGCTACACCTTC. It specifies CASSTEAGARWGYTF.

The J gene is TRBJ2-3, the V gene TRBV10-1; 8 bases match TRBD1. With 0 bases clipped from V and 5 bases from J, the junction kept 7 bases outside the gene matches. Germline CDR1 WNHNN, CDR2 SYGVQD (reference sequence). The CDR3 has 16 residues. The CDR3 loop is CASSESAGGFGDTQYF. CDR3 DNA: TGCGCCAGCAGTGAGTCGGCAGGGGGCTTTGGAGATACGCAGTATTTT.

The chain joins TRBV7-2 to TRBJ2-4, with a tentative D call TRBD1 (5 bases). The ends were cut back, 2 bases at V and 7 bases at J, with 15 bases in the middle. CDR3 length: 15 amino acids. Germline lookup yields CDR1 SGHTA and CDR2 FQGNSA. This CDR3 is CASSLIKQERNIQYF. CDR3 bases: TGTGCCAGCAGCTTAATCAAACAGGAACGGAACATTCAGTACTTC.

The chain has TRBV6-5 and TRBJ1-1; TRBD1 matches at 10 bases. The germline CDR1 and CDR2 sequences are MNHEY and SVGAGI. This CDR3 is built from 15 residues. The V segment lost 7 bases and the J segment 1 base; nucleotides outside the gene matches: 6. CDR3 region: CASTWTGGPNTEAFF. In DNA, the CDR3 is TGTGCCAGCACCTGGACAGGGGGGCCGAACACTGAAGCTTTCTTT.

This clone was seen a single time. The rearrangement uses TRBV7-6 and TRBJ2-7; the D gene is possibly TRBD2 (6 bases). This CDR3 region has 15 residues. CDR1 SGHVS and CDR2 FNYEAQ come from the germline V gene. Between the trimmed V and J ends, which lost 1 base and 5 bases, there was a span of 15 bases. The CDR3: CASSLGRGIANEQYV. The CDR3 DNA follows: TGTGCCAGCAGCTTAGGGAGGGGAATTGCGAACGAGCAGTACGTC.